Shown below are 3 T cell receptor beta chains from a single sample sequenced in a study of shared clonotypes between healthy human individuals. The table came from immunoSEQ multiplex PCR; TCRdb's copy has only in-frame clones and leaves some out. There are about 2.3 million clones in the sample; around 92% occur only once, and 0.37% lies in the top ten. Sequencing input: naive CD4+ T cells from PBMCs. Subset defined: CD45RA+ positively selected. The receptors were sampled from a man aged 18 to 30 in good health. Some clones in this sample may be carry-over from other donors' samples.

This clone was seen just once. The chain employs TRBV5-1 and TRBJ2-5, with D perhaps TRBD1 or TRBD2 (5 bases each). V was trimmed by 0 bases and J by 4 bases, leaving 16 bases between them. The V gene's germline CDR1 is SGHRS and CDR2 YFSETQ. CDR3 length: 16 amino acids. The CDR3 is CASSLATGPGRETQYF. CDR3 sequence (DNA): TGCGCCAGCAGCTTGGCCACGGGGCCCGGGCGAGAGACCCAGTACTTC. The complete variable domain, with remaining parts taken from reference TRBV5-1 and TRBJ2-5, reads KAGVTQTPRYLIKTRGQQVTLSCSPISGHRSVSWYQQTPGQGLQFLFEYFSETQRNKGNFPGRFSGRQFSNSRSEMNVSTLELGDSALYLCASSLATGPGRETQYFGPGTRLLVL.

This clone was found once. The chain carries TRBV2 and TRBJ1-6; D is unresolved. Trimming stripped 8 bases from V and 8 bases from J, with 22 bases between. CDR1 is SNHLY, CDR2 FYNNEI, per germline. This CDR3 has 16 residues. The CDR3 DNA is TGTGCCAGCCATACTCGACCCGTTGGTTATGATTCACCCCTCCACTTT. Residues: CASHTRPVGYDSPLHF.

The V gene is TRBV9, the J gene TRBJ2-1; 7 bases are a match to TRBD2. Trimming removed 1 base from V and 8 bases from J; junction bases left unmatched: 27. This CDR3 region has 21 residues. The germline gives CDR1 SGDLS, CDR2 YYNGEE. Here the CDR3 DNA reads TGTGCCAGCAGCGTAACGACGACGACTAGCTTCGGATGGGGGGAGGGCCATGAGCAGTTCTTC. It is translated as CASSVTTTTSFGWGEGHEQFF.